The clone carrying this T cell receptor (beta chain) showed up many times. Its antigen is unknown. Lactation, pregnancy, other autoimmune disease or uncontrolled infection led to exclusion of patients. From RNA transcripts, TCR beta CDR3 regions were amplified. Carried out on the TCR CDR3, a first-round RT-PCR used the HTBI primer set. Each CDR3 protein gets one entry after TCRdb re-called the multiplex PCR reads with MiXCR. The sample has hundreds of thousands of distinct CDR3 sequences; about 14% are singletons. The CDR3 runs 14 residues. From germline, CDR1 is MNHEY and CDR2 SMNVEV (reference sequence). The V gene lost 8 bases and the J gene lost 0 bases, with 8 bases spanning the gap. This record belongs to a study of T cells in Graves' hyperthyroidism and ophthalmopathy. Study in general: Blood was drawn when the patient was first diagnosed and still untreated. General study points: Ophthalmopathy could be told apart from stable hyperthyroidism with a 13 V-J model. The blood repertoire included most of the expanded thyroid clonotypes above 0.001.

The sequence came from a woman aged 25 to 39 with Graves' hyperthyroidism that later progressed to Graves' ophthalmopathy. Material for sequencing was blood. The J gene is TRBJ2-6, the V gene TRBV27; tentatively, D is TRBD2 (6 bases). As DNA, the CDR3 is TGTGCCAGCGGAGGGGTCTCTGGGGCCAACGTCCTGACTTTC. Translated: CASGGVSGANVLTF.